These 5 T cell receptor beta chains share one sample of origin, sequenced in a study of blood T cell repertoires in COVID-19. Generated by immunoSEQ multiplex PCR, the TCRdb table keeps only in-frame clones and is missing some. Of about 270,000 clones detected, around 89% appear once; the ten largest clones hold 4%. The sample consisted of peripheral blood. The source of these receptors is a man in his sixties who had recovered from COVID-19.

The chain combines TRBV6-4 with TRBJ1-2; 7 bases agree with TRBD1. CDR1 and CDR2 (germline): MRHNA, SNTAGT. The CDR3 consists of 18 residues. V was pared by 4 bases and J by 8 bases, with 22 bases of the junction left unmatched. Here the CDR3 DNA reads TGTGCCAGCAGTGCCGACAGGGTGGGTGATCAAGGACGGCGCGGCTACACCTTC. It is translated as CASSADRVGDQGRRGYTF.

This clone was counted once. This chain uses TRBV2 with TRBJ2-1; 12 bases match TRBD2. This CDR3 has 15 residues. In germline, CDR1 is SNHLY, CDR2 FYNNEI. The V gene end was trimmed by 6 bases and the J gene end by 8 bases; junction bases not matched to a gene: 8. CDR3 sequence reads: CASSTSGGPNHEQFF. CDR3 sequence (DNA): TGTGCCAGCAGCACTAGCGGGGGGCCGAACCATGAGCAGTTCTTC.

The rearrangement joins TRBV7-9 to TRBJ1-1; possibly TRBD1 for D (6 bases). The CDR3 sequence is 15 residues long. Trimming pared 5 bases from V and 1 base from J, leaving 14 bases between. CDR1 and CDR2 from the germline V gene are SEHNR and FQNEAQ (reference sequence). CDR3 protein: CASSPTGTPNTEAFF. As DNA, the CDR3 is TGTGCCAGCAGCCCAACCGGGACACCGAACACTGAAGCTTTCTTT.

The chain combines TRBV7-2 with TRBJ2-3; no clear D. Trimming cost V 0 bases and J 6 bases, with 4 bases left between them. The CDR3 has 12 amino acids. CDR1 is SGHTA, CDR2 FQGNSA, per germline. In DNA, the CDR3 is TGTGCCAGCAGCTTAGCCTTGGATACGCAGTATTTT. Protein sequence: CASSLALDTQYF.

The chain has TRBV9 and TRBJ2-3; 12 bases are shared with TRBD2. CDR3 length: 19 residues. After removal of 0 bases from V and 2 bases from J, the junction contained 10 bases not matched to a gene. Germline CDR1 reads SGDLS; CDR2 reads YYNGEE. The CDR3 reads CASSVGEGTSGWYTDTQYF. The CDR3 DNA follows: TGTGCCAGCAGCGTAGGGGAAGGGACTAGCGGGTGGTACACAGATACGCAGTATTTT. Complete variable domain (other parts from reference TRBV9 and TRBJ2-3): DSGVTQTPKHLITATGQRVTLRCSPRSGDLSVYWYQQSLDQGLQFLIQYYNGEERAKGNILERFSAQQFPDLHSELNLSSLELGDSALYFCASSVGEGTSGWYTDTQYFGPGTRLTVL.